These 28 T cell receptor beta chains came from one sample sequenced in a study of blood T cells in healthy people across ages. Using a J-beta primer mix together with a sample-barcoded 5' primer, a second PCR was run for 7 to 11 cycles. TCRdb reanalysed the 5' RACE reads using MiXCR and keeps one entry per CDR3 protein. The data contain 1.5 million to 2 million distinct CDR3 sequences, 25% to 30% of them seen just once; the ten biggest clones take up 7% to 9%. The sample consisted of blood. All receptors derive from a woman in her twenties or thirties in good health.

The genes are TRBV20-1 and TRBJ1-2; D is ambiguous. Germline V gene data show CDR1 as DFQATT and CDR2 as SNEGSKA (reference sequence). CDR3 size: 13 residues. As DNA, the CDR3 is TGCAGCGCCGCGAGGGCAGAGGCCTATGGCTACACCTTC. It encodes CSAARAEAYGYTF.

The rearrangement uses TRBV6-6 and TRBJ2-3; 8 bases are a match to TRBD1. V lost 2 bases, J lost 2 bases, and 6 bases stayed unmatched. This CDR3 comprises 16 residues. Germline V gives CDR1 MNHNY, CDR2 SVGAGI (reference sequence). CDR3: CASSYPQGATTDTQYF. CDR3 bases: TGTGCCAGCAGTTACCCTCAGGGGGCAACCACAGATACGCAGTATTTT.

This clonotype was observed a handful of times. This sequence joins TRBV6-2 or TRBV6-3 and TRBJ2-5, with no clear D. Trimming stripped 0 bases from V and 7 bases from J, with 24 bases between. Germline V gene sequence: CDR1 MNHEY, CDR2 SVGEGT. The CDR3 is 18 amino acids. CDR3 residues: CASSYSSSWAGKIGTQYF. CDR3 DNA sequence: TGTGCCAGCAGTTACTCATCCAGCTGGGCCGGCAAGATTGGGACCCAGTACTTC.

The chain couples TRBV10-3 to TRBJ1-1, with D possibly being TRBD1 (5 bases). V dropped 7 bases and J dropped 1 base, with 10 bases sitting between them. This CDR3 comprises 13 residues. CDR1 is ENHRY and CDR2 is SYGVKD in the germline V gene. CDR3 protein: CAITAGGNTEAFF. CDR3 nucleotides: TGTGCCATCACGGCGGGGGGGAACACTGAAGCTTTCTTT.

This clonotype was found a few times. This chain uses TRBV20-1 with TRBJ2-7, with 12 bases that match TRBD1. V trimming: 5 bases; J trimming: 7 bases; junction bases outside the gene matches: 9. The CDR3 length is 14 residues. The V gene's germline CDR1 is DFQATT and CDR2 SNEGSKA (reference sequence). The CDR3 here is CSAGGGQGAWEQYF. In DNA, the CDR3 is TGCAGTGCTGGCGGGGGACAGGGGGCATGGGAGCAGTACTTC.

The V and J genes are TRBV2 and TRBJ2-3; the D is unclear. This CDR3 has 13 residues. The germline V and J ends were trimmed by 1 base and 6 bases, with 8 bases remaining between them. CDR1 and CDR2 from the germline V gene are SNHLY and FYNNEI. The CDR3 coding sequence is TGTGCCAGCAGTGAAGGGGTGCCGGATACGCAGTATTTT. As protein: CASSEGVPDTQYF. Drawing the rest from reference TRBV2 and TRBJ2-3, the complete variable domain is EPEVTQTPSHQVTQMGQEVILRCVPISNHLYFYWYRQILGQKVEFLVSFYNNEISEKSEIFDDQFSVERPDGSNFTLKIRSTKLEDSAMYFCASSEGVPDTQYFGPGTRLTVL.

CDR3 region: CSAPMGQDDQTYGYTF. Written as DNA, the CDR3 is TGCAGTGCTCCAATGGGGCAGGACGATCAAACCTATGGCTACACCTTC. The rearrangement joins TRBV20-1 to TRBJ1-2; D may be TRBD1 (5 bases). The CDR3 has 16 amino acids. Trimming removed 5 bases from V and 4 bases from J, with 23 bases in between. Germline-derived CDR1 and CDR2 are DFQATT and SNEGSKA (reference sequence).

This clonotype came up many times. The chain uses TRBV20-1 and TRBJ2-5; 11 bases line up with TRBD2. This CDR3 has 15 residues. CDR1 and CDR2 (germline): DFQATT, SNEGSKA (reference sequence). The V segment lost 4 bases and the J segment 6 bases; nucleotides outside the gene matches: 10. The CDR3 DNA sequence: TGCAGTGCTATAACTCCGGGACTAGCGGTGAAGACCCAGTACTTC. It is translated as CSAITPGLAVKTQYF.

This clonotype was detected a few times. The rearrangement joins TRBV5-1 to TRBJ2-7, with D possibly TRBD1 on 6 matching bases. This CDR3 is 14 amino acids long. V lost 4 bases and J lost 1, with 12 bases in between. The germline V gene has CDR1 SGHRS and CDR2 YFSETQ. The CDR3 region has the DNA TGCGCCAGCAGCCCCTTTGGGACATCCTACGAGCAGTACTTC. Protein sequence: CASSPFGTSYEQYF.

This chain connects TRBV7-9 to TRBJ1-2; D possibly corresponds to TRBD1 (5 bases). From germline, CDR1 is SEHNR and CDR2 FQNEAQ (reference sequence). The V end lost 0 bases, the J end lost 12 bases, and 14 bases lay between the germline ends. The CDR3 length is 13 residues. CDR3 region: CASSLAGGDGHTF. CDR3 sequence (DNA): TGTGCCAGCAGCTTAGCGGGCGGGGACGGCCACACCTTC.

The V call is TRBV2, the J call TRBJ1-5; D perhaps matches TRBD1 (5 bases). Germline assignment: CDR1 SNHLY and CDR2 FYNNEI. The CDR3 totals 15 residues. Trimming removed 0 bases from V and 3 bases from J, with 9 bases in between. For the CDR3, the DNA is TGTGCCAGCAGTGAAGCAGACAGTTCCAATCAGCCCCAGCATTTT. Protein: CASSEADSSNQPQHF.

The chain carries TRBV7-9 and TRBJ2-7; 7 bases align to TRBD1. J was trimmed by 2 bases and V by 4 bases; bases with no gene match: 5. Germline values: CDR1 SEHNR, CDR2 FQNEAQ (reference sequence). The length of the CDR3 is 14 residues. CDR3 amino acids: CASSWTGRPYEQYF. CDR3 bases: TGTGCCAGCAGCTGGACAGGACGTCCCTACGAGCAGTACTTC. The full variable domain, completed using reference TRBV7-9 and TRBJ2-7, is DTGVSQNPRHKITKRGQNVTFRCDPISEHNRLYWYRQTLGQGPEFLTYFQNEAQLEKSRLLSDRFSAERPKGSFSTLEIQRTEQGDSAMYLCASSWTGRPYEQYFGPGTRLTVT.

This rearrangement joins TRBV6-5 to TRBJ2-1, with TRBD2 matching over 8 bases. V lost 0 bases, J lost 6 bases, and 10 bases stayed unmatched. Germline V gene data show CDR1 as MNHEY and CDR2 as SVGAGI. The CDR3 covers 17 residues. The CDR3 is CASSYSPLRGAGNEQFF. CDR3 DNA: TGTGCCAGCAGTTACTCGCCGTTGCGGGGGGCGGGCAATGAGCAGTTCTTC.

This clonotype has just a few counts. The V gene is TRBV6-1, the J gene TRBJ2-5; TRBD1 aligns across 7 bases. This CDR3 has 15 amino acids. V was clipped by 4 bases and J by 4 bases; unmatched bases: 9. Per germline, CDR1 MNHNS and CDR2 SASEGT. The CDR3 sequence: CASSGGTAERETQYF. As DNA, the CDR3 is TGTGCCAGCAGTGGGGGGACAGCCGAGAGAGAGACCCAGTACTTC.

In regard to this clonotype: A much larger clone is a single base away; this may be a read error. The genes are TRBV29-1 and TRBJ2-1; weak D call: TRBD2 (6 bases). V was shortened by 6 bases and J by 4 bases, with 13 bases between the two germline ends. The CDR3 covers 13 residues. CDR1 and CDR2 (germline): SQVTM, ANQGSEA. The CDR3 DNA is TGCAGCGTGAGGACTACCCTTTACAATGAGCAGTTCTTC. Its protein is CSVRTTLYNEQFF.

As to this clonotype: A junction boundary mismatches the germline segment, possibly from a read error. This chain uses TRBV2 with TRBJ2-2; 10 bases are shared with TRBD2. CDR1 is SNHLY, CDR2 FYNNEI, per germline. The CDR3 runs 15 residues. This CDR3 reads CAGRLAGENTGELFF. The DNA for the CDR3 is TGTGCCGGCAGGCTAGCGGGGGAGAACACCGGGGAGCTGTTTTTT.

The rearrangement joins TRBV7-2 to TRBJ1-5; a weak D match, TRBD1 (5 bases). The CDR3 extends over 15 amino acids. CDR1 is SGHTA and CDR2 is FQGNSA in the germline V gene. Trimming shortened V by 3 bases and J by 2 bases, and 11 bases separated the two germline ends. The CDR3, as DNA: TGTGCCAGCAGCTTCCGGATGGGGGGCAATCAGCCCCAGCATTTT. Translated, it gives CASSFRMGGNQPQHF.

This clonotype was found a few times. The CDR3 DNA sequence: TGTGCCAGCAGCGTAGCCTCTGGCGCAGATACGCAGTATTTT. It yields the protein CASSVASGADTQYF. This rearrangement joins TRBV9 to TRBJ2-3; no reliable D call. Germline CDR1 reads SGDLS; CDR2 reads YYNGEE. This CDR3 is built from 14 residues. Trimming took 0 bases from V and 4 from J, leaving 9 bases between them.

A single count supports this clonotype. A much larger clone lies a single base off, so this may be a read error. This chain uses TRBV20-1 with TRBJ2-4, with TRBD1 matching 11 bases. Germline V gene lookup returns CDR1 DFQATT and CDR2 SNEGSKA (reference sequence). This CDR3 contains 14 residues. Here the CDR3 DNA reads TGCGGTGCTGACGGGACAGGGGGGAAAAACATTCAGTACTTC. It encodes CGADGTGGKNIQYF.

Of note for this clonotype: Its ends do not fully match the called genes, so a read error is possible. The V call is TRBV5-1, the J call TRBJ2-6; D uncertain. The CDR3 has 15 amino acids. Germline CDR1 reads SGHRS; CDR2 reads YFSETQ. The DNA for the CDR3 is TGCGCCAACAGCTTTGGGGATGCTGGGGCCAACGTCCTGACTTTC. It specifies CANSFGDAGANVLTF.

This clonotype was recorded once. A read error may account for a junction end that differs from germline. The chain has TRBV7-2 and TRBJ2-1, with TRBD2 identical over 12 bases. The length of the CDR3 is 18 residues. Germline lookup yields CDR1 SGHTA and CDR2 FQGNSA. The chain's CDR3 is CASSRGTSGRPNYNERFF. The CDR3 nucleotides read TGTGCCAGCAGCCGAGGTACTAGCGGGAGGCCCAACTACAATGAGCGGTTCTTC.

This clonotype was observed a few times. The CDR3 coding sequence is TGTGCCAGCAGTGAACGGGACAGGGGATATGGCTACACCTTC. It encodes CASSERDRGYGYTF. The chain combines TRBV2 with TRBJ1-2; 10 bases are shared with TRBD1. The germline CDR1 and CDR2 sequences are SNHLY and FYNNEI. V trimming: 2 bases; J trimming: 5 bases; junction bases outside the gene matches: 2. This CDR3 spans 14 amino acids.

The V and J genes are TRBV9 and TRBJ2-1; D is unresolved. Trimming stripped 2 bases from V and 4 bases from J, with 13 bases between. The CDR3 covers 15 residues. CDR1 is SGDLS and CDR2 is YYNGEE in the germline V gene. This CDR3 reads CASSVLGGSYNEQFF. CDR3 DNA sequence: TGTGCCAGCAGCGTCTTGGGCGGATCGTACAATGAGCAGTTCTTC.

This clonotype was recorded at least ten times. The chain links TRBV6-5 to TRBJ1-2, with a tentative D call TRBD1 (5 bases). The V gene lost 0 bases and the J gene lost 1 base, with 18 bases spanning the gap. The CDR3 spans 18 residues. Germline V lookup: CDR1 MNHEY, CDR2 SVGAGI. The CDR3 sequence: CASSYSGNRPPFNYGYTF. The CDR3 DNA sequence: TGTGCCAGCAGTTACTCGGGGAACAGGCCTCCTTTTAACTATGGCTACACCTTC.

This chain connects TRBV6-5 to TRBJ1-1; D ambiguous. The CDR3 runs to 14 residues. Trimming shortened V by 6 bases and J by 5 bases, and 16 bases separated the two germline ends. CDR1 is MNHEY, CDR2 SVGAGI, per germline. In nucleotides, the CDR3 is TGTGCCAGCAGGGAGGAGGCGCGAGGGACTGAAGCTTTCTTT. It is translated as CASREEARGTEAFF.

The chain joins TRBV20-1 to TRBJ1-1; D is unclear. Germline V CDR1 and CDR2: DFQATT, SNEGSKA (reference sequence). The CDR3 has 12 residues. The V end was cut by 7 bases, the J end by 0 bases, with 9 bases between. CDR3 loop: CSGKAMNTEAFF. Here the CDR3 DNA reads TGCAGTGGGAAGGCCATGAACACTGAAGCTTTCTTT.

This clonotype was found many times. The V and J genes are TRBV20-1 and TRBJ1-5; TRBD1 might be the D (6 bases). The V end was cut by 1 base, the J end by 3 bases, with 10 bases between. The CDR3 runs 14 residues. Germline V gene sequence: CDR1 DFQATT, CDR2 SNEGSKA (reference sequence). CDR3 sequence (DNA): TGCAGTGCTAGAGGGGGGGCTGACAATCAGCCCCAGCATTTT. The encoded protein is CSARGGADNQPQHF.

This chain uses TRBV7-6 with TRBJ2-7, with 8 nucleotides matching TRBD1. CDR1 and CDR2 (germline): SGHVS, FNYEAQ. This CDR3 is 16 amino acids long. The J segment lost 4 bases and the V segment lost 3 bases, leaving 11 bases of the junction unmatched. The CDR3 bases are TGTGCCAGCAGCTTCGGCCGTCCGGGACAGGCATACGAGCAGTACTTC. This codes for CASSFGRPGQAYEQYF.